Here is one T cell receptor (beta chain) with its context. The sample belongs to a study of blood T cell repertoires in COVID-19. Across the whole study: Acute-phase and convalescent COVID-19 samples originated in the United States, Italy and Spain.

Only in-frame clones appear in the TCRdb table, and some are missing; sequencing was by immunoSEQ multiplex PCR. The table lists more than 110,000 clones, roughly four fifths of them singletons, with less than 5% in the top ten. This clonotype was sampled from a woman of 80 years or more with acute or convalescent COVID-19. Input material: peripheral blood.

As DNA, the CDR3 is TGTGCCAGCTCACCAACGGAAGAGACCCAGTACTTC. This gives the protein CASSPTEETQYF. The gene calls are TRBV18 and TRBJ2-5; no definite D call. CDR3 length: 12 amino acids. Germline loops: CDR1 KGHSH, CDR2 LQKENI. V was clipped by 2 bases and J by 3 bases, with 4 bases between them.